The 5 T cell receptor beta chains in this list originate from one sample, sequenced in a study of T cells after yellow fever vaccination. One entry per CDR3 protein, called by TCRdb with MiXCR from the 5' RACE reads. Of about 68,000 distinct CDR3 sequences detected, less than 8.5% appear once; the ten largest clones hold 30% to 45%. The sample in question was CD8+ T cells sorted from PBMCs, obtained roughly 47 days after the first yellow fever vaccination. These receptors were collected from a man between 18 and 29 years old who received the YFV17D yellow fever vaccine.

The chain links TRBV5-6 to TRBJ1-2, with TRBD1 identical over 8 bases. V lost 0 bases to trimming and J lost 4 bases; unmatched junction nucleotides: 17. This CDR3 spans 19 amino acids. Germline V gene sequence: CDR1 SGHDT, CDR2 YYEEEE. In nucleotides, the CDR3 is TGTGCCAGCAGCTTGGACCCATTCGGAGGACAGGGTAGGAGCTATGGCTACACCTTC. It codes for CASSLDPFGGQGRSYGYTF.

Of note for this clonotype: It may be a read error: a sequence one base away is much more abundant. V is TRBV4-2 and J is TRBJ1-1; perhaps TRBD1 as D (6 bases). The CDR3 covers 15 residues. Germline V gene lookup returns CDR1 LGHNA and CDR2 YNFKEQ. V was trimmed by 3 bases and J by 4 bases, leaving 15 bases between them. CDR3 sequence (DNA): TGTGCCAGCAGCCACGCGGGGGCGGAGGGCACTGAAGCTTTCTTT. This translates into CASSHAGAEGTEAFF.

There are many counts of this clonotype. This sequence joins TRBV20-1 and TRBJ2-1; perhaps D is TRBD1 or TRBD2 (5 bases each). Trimming cost V 1 base and J 10 bases, with 17 bases left between them. Germline V CDR1 and CDR2: DFQATT, SNEGSKA (reference sequence). This CDR3 is built from 14 residues. The CDR3: CSARVSGATGEQFF. CDR3 in DNA: TGCAGTGCTAGAGTTTCCGGGGCGACGGGAGAGCAGTTCTTC.

As to this clonotype: Being one base from a much bigger clone, this may be a read error. V and J are TRBV20-1 and TRBJ1-1; no definite D call. Trimming stripped 2 bases from V and 0 bases from J, with 10 bases between. Germline V CDR1 and CDR2: DFQATT, SNEGSKA (reference sequence). The CDR3 has 14 amino acids. The CDR3 region is CSARSGLVNTEAFF. For the CDR3, the DNA is TGCAGTGCTAGAAGTGGGTTAGTGAACACTGAAGCTTTCTTT.

This clonotype occurred a few times. In DNA, the CDR3 is TGTGCCAGCAGTTACTCGTTGGGGTATCCCACAGATACGCAGTATTTT. Translating gives CASSYSLGYPTDTQYF. This chain connects TRBV6-5 to TRBJ2-3; no reliable D call. Trimming took 0 bases from V and 2 from J, leaving 12 bases between them. Looked up from germline, CDR1 is MNHEY and CDR2 is SVGAGI. The length of the CDR3 is 16 residues.